The 31 T cell receptor beta chains presented below share a single source sample, sequenced in a study of regulatory and conventional T cells in RAG deficiency. Genomic DNA came from blood regulatory T cells gated CD4+ CD25-high CD127-low. TCRdb's table, derived via immunoSEQ multiplex PCR, lists solely in-frame clones and lacks some. The data contain 9,500 to 15,000 clones, 94% of them singletons. The sample was also linked to a second study, of regulatory T cells. As that study records: The PCR used 52 TRBV and 13 TRBJ primers.

Material for sequencing was CD127- CD25+ CD4+ Tregs sorted from blood. The receptor source for this set is a human donor in good health.

This clone has just one count. The CDR3 here is CASSSRLAPLSEQYF. CDR3 bases: TGTGCCAGCAGCTCCCGACTAGCGCCTCTTTCCGAGCAGTACTTC. The V gene is TRBV7-9, the J gene TRBJ2-7; 8 bases are a match to TRBD2. CDR1 and CDR2 (germline): SEHNR, FQNEAQ (reference sequence). V lost 4 bases and J lost 6; bases outside the gene matches: 11. The CDR3 has 15 residues.

This chain uses TRBV5-4 with TRBJ1-6; D not certain. CDR1 is SGHNT and CDR2 is YYREEE in the germline V gene (reference sequence). V dropped 0 bases and J dropped 9 bases, with 10 bases sitting between them. This CDR3 is 14 amino acids long. The DNA for the CDR3 is TGTGCCAGCAGCTTGGGGAGCGAGACTTCACCCCTCCACTTT. This sequence encodes CASSLGSETSPLHF.

CDR3 sequence reads: CASSQDYRSGADTQYF. Here the CDR3 DNA reads TGCGCCAGCAGCCAAGATTATCGCTCAGGGGCAGATACGCAGTATTTT. This chain connects TRBV4-1 to TRBJ2-3, with D possibly being TRBD1 (6 bases). The CDR3 runs 16 residues. The V gene's germline CDR1 is MGHRA and CDR2 YSYEKL. V was shortened by 0 bases and J by 4 bases, with 14 bases between the two germline ends.

This chain uses TRBV5-1 with TRBJ2-2; possible D gene TRBD2, 5 bases. Looked up from germline, CDR1 is SGHRS and CDR2 is YFSETQ. With 0 bases removed from V and 2 bases from J, the gap between germline ends came to 17 bases. The length of the CDR3 is 18 residues. The DNA for the CDR3 is TGCGCCAGCAGCTTGGCCTGGAGGACCCCGCTCAACACCGGGGAGCTGTTTTTT. It specifies CASSLAWRTPLNTGELFF.

The J gene is TRBJ1-1, the V gene TRBV5-1; 8 bases map to TRBD1. CDR3 length: 15 amino acids. Germline V gene data show CDR1 as SGHRS and CDR2 as YFSETQ. The V segment lost 0 bases and the J segment 1 base; nucleotides outside the gene matches: 2. Written as DNA, the CDR3 is TGCGCCAGCAGCTTGGGGACAGGGCCGAACACTGAAGCTTTCTTT. Translation: CASSLGTGPNTEAFF.

This clone was recorded only once. The J gene is TRBJ2-1, the V gene TRBV19, with D possibly being TRBD1 (6 bases). The CDR3 is 14 residues long. V was clipped by 5 bases and J by 6 bases, with 14 bases between them. Per the germline V gene, CDR1 is LNHDA and CDR2 is SQIVND (reference sequence). The DNA for the CDR3 is TGTGCCAGTAGTCCACCACAGGGACGCAATGAGCAGTTCTTC. Translation: CASSPPQGRNEQFF. Together with reference TRBV19 and TRBJ2-1, the CDR3 gives the full variable domain: DGGITQSPKYLFRKEGQNVTLSCEQNLNHDAMYWYRQDPGQGLRLIYYSQIVNDFQKGDIAEGYSVSREKKESFPLTVTSAQKNPTAFYLCASSPPQGRNEQFFGPGTRLTVL.

V usage is TRBV6-1 and J usage is TRBJ1-5; the D gene is possibly TRBD1 (5 bases). The CDR3 loop spans 14 amino acids. Germline lookup yields CDR1 MNHNS and CDR2 SASEGT. The V gene lost 5 bases and the J gene lost 0 bases, with 8 bases spanning the gap. The CDR3 nucleotides are TGTGCCAGCAGTTCCCAGGGTAGCAATCAGCCCCAGCATTTT. It is translated as CASSSQGSNQPQHF.

The chain recombines TRBV6-6 with TRBJ1-4, with TRBD1 matching 7 bases. V was pared by 5 bases and J by 3 bases, with 3 bases of the junction left unmatched. CDR3 length equals 14 residues. Germline values: CDR1 MNHNY, CDR2 SVGAGI (reference sequence). In DNA form, the CDR3 reads TGTGCCAGCAGTCCCAGGGGGTCTAATGAAAAACTGTTTTTT. The encoded protein is CASSPRGSNEKLFF.

The chain is built from TRBV19 and TRBJ1-1; TRBD1 is a possible D gene (5 bases). Trimming shortened V by 1 base and J by 4 bases, and 10 bases separated the two germline ends. Germline CDR1 reads LNHDA; CDR2 reads SQIVND (reference sequence). The CDR3 is 14 residues long. The CDR3: CASSIAGGSTEAFF. The CDR3 DNA reads TGTGCCAGTAGTATAGCGGGGGGATCCACTGAAGCTTTCTTT.

V is TRBV18 and J is TRBJ2-4; weak D call: TRBD1 (5 bases). The CDR3 loop spans 17 amino acids. Germline V CDR1 and CDR2: KGHSH, LQKENI. With 0 bases removed from V and 0 bases from J, the gap between germline ends came to 12 bases. The CDR3 nucleotides read TGTGCCAGCTCACCACCGCAGGGTCCCCTAGCCAAAAACATTCAGTACTTC. This encodes CASSPPQGPLAKNIQYF.

The chain links TRBV4-2 to TRBJ2-3, with TRBD2 matching 7 bases. Germline assignment: CDR1 LGHNA and CDR2 YNFKEQ. Unmatched junction bases numbered 10, after V lost 2 bases and J lost 2 bases. This CDR3 spans 17 amino acids. CDR3 amino acids: CASSQRVRTRSTDTQYF. The DNA of the CDR3 is TGTGCCAGCAGCCAAAGAGTCAGGACTAGGTCCACAGATACGCAGTATTTT.

The chain recombines TRBV28 with TRBJ1-2; a possible D gene is TRBD1 (6 bases). The CDR3 is 14 residues long. Germline values: CDR1 MDHEN, CDR2 SYDVKM. V was trimmed by 6 bases and J by 3 bases, leaving 14 bases between them. The CDR3 DNA sequence: TGTGCCAGCAGAAAAGGGGGGAGGGACTATGGCTACACCTTC. This sequence encodes CASRKGGRDYGYTF.

This chain uses TRBV6-1 with TRBJ2-7, with 10 positions matching TRBD1. The germline CDR1 and CDR2 sequences are MNHNS and SASEGT. After removal of 7 bases from V and 2 bases from J, the junction contained 8 bases not matched to a gene. This CDR3 is 15 amino acids long. The CDR3 DNA sequence: TGTGCCAGCATCATACTTGGACAGGGGGCCTACGAGCAGTACTTC. Protein product: CASIILGQGAYEQYF.

The chain links TRBV6-5 to TRBJ1-3; D perhaps matches TRBD1 (5 bases). The CDR3 has 15 residues. V lost 6 bases, J lost 0 bases, and 12 bases lay in between. Germline V CDR1 and CDR2: MNHEY, SVGAGI. This CDR3 is CASSPDGGSGNTIYF. The DNA for the CDR3 is TGTGCCAGCAGCCCCGACGGGGGCTCTGGAAACACCATATATTTT.

The chain carries TRBV7-9 and TRBJ1-2; possibly TRBD1 for D (5 bases). CDR3 length: 14 amino acids. Between the trimmed V and J ends, which lost 6 bases and 3 bases, there was a span of 14 bases. Germline CDR1 SEHNR, CDR2 FQNEAQ (reference sequence). DNA for the CDR3: TGTGCCAGCAGTTCTCCGGGACTCCACTATGGCTACACCTTC. Amino acids: CASSSPGLHYGYTF.

The rearrangement joins TRBV7-8 to TRBJ2-3, with D perhaps TRBD2 (7 bases). The CDR3 sequence is 17 residues long. The V gene's germline CDR1 is SGHVS and CDR2 FQNEAQ. V was shortened by 5 bases and J by 6 bases, with 24 bases between the two germline ends. DNA of the CDR3: TGTGCCAGCAGCCCGCCCCGGACTAGGGGAAGGGGGGATACGCAGTATTTT. It codes for CASSPPRTRGRGDTQYF.

The chain couples TRBV9 to TRBJ2-1; D is uncertain. Germline V gene lookup returns CDR1 SGDLS and CDR2 YYNGEE. V lost 4 bases and J 7 bases, leaving 15 bases between the germline ends. The CDR3 spans 14 residues. The CDR3 sequence: CASSKWARQNEQFF. Here the CDR3 DNA reads TGTGCCAGCAGCAAATGGGCCAGGCAAAATGAGCAGTTCTTC.

This clone was observed a single time. The chain recombines TRBV7-9 with TRBJ1-1; no clear D. CDR1 SEHNR and CDR2 FQNEAQ come from the germline V gene (reference sequence). V was cut by 5 bases and J by 8 bases, with 12 bases left in between. The CDR3 spans 12 residues. CDR3 region: CASSLPRREAFF. The CDR3 nucleotides read TGTGCCAGCAGCCTTCCCCGCCGGGAAGCTTTCTTT.

V usage is TRBV4-1 and J usage is TRBJ2-5; D perhaps matches TRBD1 (5 bases). Trimming stripped 1 base from V and 2 bases from J, with 17 bases between. Germline lookup yields CDR1 MGHRA and CDR2 YSYEKL. This CDR3 is built from 17 residues. The CDR3 reads CASSQVAGNTLQETQYF. CDR3 bases: TGCGCCAGCAGCCAAGTGGCAGGGAATACCCTGCAAGAGACCCAGTACTTC.

V gene TRBV1 combines with J gene TRBJ2-1; TRBD2 is the table's D call, not checked against the DNA. TRBV1 is a documented pseudogene. The CDR3 is 16 residues long. The CDR3 here is CTSSPSGGAPYNEQFF. DNA of the CDR3: TGCACCAGCAGCCCTAGCGGGGGCGCCCCATACAATGAGCAGTTCTTC.

V is TRBV5-1 and J is TRBJ2-7; 9 bases match TRBD2. CDR3 size: 15 residues. The germline V gene has CDR1 SGHRS and CDR2 YFSETQ. Trimming removed 0 bases from V and 2 bases from J; junction bases left unmatched: 3. The CDR3 loop reads CASSLGLAGAYEQYF. CDR3 coding DNA: TGCGCCAGCAGCTTGGGATTAGCGGGGGCCTACGAGCAGTACTTC.

This chain connects TRBV4-1 to TRBJ2-3; D ambiguous. V was trimmed by 0 bases and J by 1 base, leaving 8 bases between them. This CDR3 is built from 15 residues. Germline values: CDR1 MGHRA, CDR2 YSYEKL. The CDR3 here is CASSQERSGTDTQYF. The CDR3 DNA follows: TGCGCCAGCAGCCAAGAGCGGTCGGGCACAGATACGCAGTATTTT.

The CDR3 nucleotides are TGTGCCAGCAGCCACATCGGCGGCGCTAACTATGGCTACACCTTC. It yields the protein CASSHIGGANYGYTF. This chain joins TRBV7-9 and TRBJ1-2; no clear D. Germline values: CDR1 SEHNR, CDR2 FQNEAQ (reference sequence). V was clipped by 5 bases and J by 0 bases, with 13 bases between them. The CDR3 is 15 residues long.

V and J are TRBV9 and TRBJ2-5, with D perhaps matching TRBD1 (8 bases). V lost 7 bases and J lost 5, with 18 bases in between. The CDR3 is made up of 14 amino acids. CDR1 is SGDLS, CDR2 YYNGEE, per germline. The CDR3 nucleotides are TGTGCCAGCGCACAGGGGGGGAAGGTGGAGACCCAGTACTTC. It translates to CASAQGGKVETQYF.

CDR3 sequence: CASSFLGQGKSYEQYF. CDR3 bases: TGTGCCAGCAGTTTCCTGGGACAGGGCAAGTCCTACGAGCAGTACTTC. The chain uses TRBV28 and TRBJ2-5, with 9 bases lining up with TRBD1. The J call may be in error: the DNA end matches TRBJ2-7 better. Germline CDR1 MDHEN, CDR2 SYDVKM. This CDR3 has 16 residues.

The V gene is TRBV7-2, the J gene TRBJ2-7, with D perhaps TRBD2 (6 bases). Trimming stripped 5 bases from V and 4 bases from J, with 15 bases between. This CDR3 is built from 14 residues. The germline gives CDR1 SGHTA, CDR2 FQGNSA. CDR3 nucleotides: TGTGCCAGCAGCCCCCCGACTAGTCCGTACGAGCAGTACTTC. This codes for CASSPPTSPYEQYF.

V is TRBV6-1 and J is TRBJ1-1, with 8 bases that match TRBD1. This CDR3 region has 15 residues. Germline CDR1 is MNHNS and CDR2 is SASEGT. With V trimmed by 4 bases and J by 3 bases, 7 bases remained unmatched. The CDR3 DNA follows: TGTGCCAGCAGTGCCCTCCCACAGGGGGACACTGAAGCTTTCTTT. Translated: CASSALPQGDTEAFF.

This clone was detected only a few times. This chain connects TRBV18 to TRBJ1-1; TRBD1 aligns across 8 bases. V was clipped by 0 bases and J by 0 bases; unmatched bases: 9. Germline CDR1 is KGHSH and CDR2 is LQKENI. The CDR3 sequence is 18 residues long. The CDR3 DNA reads TGTGCCAGCTCACCACCGTCCCAGGGGGCCTTCCTGAACACTGAAGCTTTCTTT. This gives the protein CASSPPSQGAFLNTEAFF.

The J gene is TRBJ2-1, the V gene TRBV18, with 8 bases matching TRBD2. Germline assignment: CDR1 KGHSH and CDR2 LQKENI. The V and J ends lost 1 base and 7 bases, in that order; junction bases with no gene match: 6. The CDR3 is made up of 15 amino acids. Written as DNA, the CDR3 is TGTGCCAGCTCACCACGAGCGGGGGCCCATAATGAGCAGTTCTTC. Its protein product is CASSPRAGAHNEQFF.

The DNA of the CDR3 is TGCGCCAGCAGCCAACCACCCGGGACAGGGTATGTTGGTTTGGCCAAAAACATTCAGTACTTC. Translation: CASSQPPGTGYVGLAKNIQYF. The chain carries TRBV4-1 and TRBJ2-4; TRBD1 agrees at 9 bases. CDR3 length equals 21 residues. Germline V gene data show CDR1 as MGHRA and CDR2 as YSYEKL. The trim removed 2 bases at V and 1 base at J, leaving 18 bases unmatched.

The chain joins TRBV29-1 to TRBJ2-1, with D possibly matching TRBD2 (7 bases). V lost 4 bases to trimming and J lost 0 bases, with 19 bases between them. CDR1 SQVTM and CDR2 ANQGSEA come from the germline V gene. This CDR3 comprises 17 residues. CDR3 residues: CSVVGGGGKSSYNEQFF. The CDR3 coding sequence is TGCAGCGTTGTGGGGGGAGGGGGGAAGAGCTCCTACAATGAGCAGTTCTTC.